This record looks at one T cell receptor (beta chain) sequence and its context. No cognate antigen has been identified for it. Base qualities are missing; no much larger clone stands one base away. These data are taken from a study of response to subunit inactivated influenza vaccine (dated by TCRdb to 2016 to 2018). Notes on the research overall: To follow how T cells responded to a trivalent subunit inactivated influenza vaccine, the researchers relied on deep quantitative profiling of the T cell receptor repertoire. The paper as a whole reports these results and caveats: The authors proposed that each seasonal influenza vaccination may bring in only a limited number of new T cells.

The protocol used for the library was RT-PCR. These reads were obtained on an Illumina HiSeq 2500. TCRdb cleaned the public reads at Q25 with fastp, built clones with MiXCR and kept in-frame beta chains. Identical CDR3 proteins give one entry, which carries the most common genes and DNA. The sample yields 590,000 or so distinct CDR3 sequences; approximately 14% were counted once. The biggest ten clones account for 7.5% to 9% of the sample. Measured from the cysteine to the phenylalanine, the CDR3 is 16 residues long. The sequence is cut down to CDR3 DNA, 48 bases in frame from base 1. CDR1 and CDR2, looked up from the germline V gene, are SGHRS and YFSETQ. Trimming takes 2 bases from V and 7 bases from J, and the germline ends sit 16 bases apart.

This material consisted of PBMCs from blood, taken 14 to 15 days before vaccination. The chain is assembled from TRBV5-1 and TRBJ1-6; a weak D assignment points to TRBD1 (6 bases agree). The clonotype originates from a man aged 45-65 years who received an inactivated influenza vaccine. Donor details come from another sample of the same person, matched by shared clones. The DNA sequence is TGCGCCAGCAGCTTCAGGGGACGCGTGGACAATTCACCCCTCCACTTT. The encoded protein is CASSFRGRVDNSPLHF.